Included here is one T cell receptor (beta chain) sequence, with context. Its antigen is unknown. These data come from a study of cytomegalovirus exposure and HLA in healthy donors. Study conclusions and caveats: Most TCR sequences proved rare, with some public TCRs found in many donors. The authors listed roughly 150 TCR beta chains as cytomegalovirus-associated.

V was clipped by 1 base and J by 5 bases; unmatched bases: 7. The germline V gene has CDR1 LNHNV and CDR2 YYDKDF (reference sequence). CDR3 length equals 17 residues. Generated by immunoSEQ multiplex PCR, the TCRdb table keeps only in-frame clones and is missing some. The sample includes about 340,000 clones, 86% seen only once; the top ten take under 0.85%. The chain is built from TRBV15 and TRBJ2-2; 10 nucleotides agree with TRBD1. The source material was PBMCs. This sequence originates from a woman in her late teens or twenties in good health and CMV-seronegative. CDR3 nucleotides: TGTGCCACCAGCAGAGTAGGAGGGGACAGGGGTACCGGGGAGCTGTTTTTT. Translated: CATSRVGGDRGTGELFF.